The 20 T cell receptor beta chains below were found in one sample sequenced in a study of T cell responses to AZD1222 COVID-19 vaccine. Method: immunoSEQ multiplex PCR; TCRdb's copy keeps in-frame clones and lacks some. The sample contains about 180,000 clones, around 90% of which appear only once. Sequenced here: peripheral blood, sampled 28 days after the second AZD1222 dose. These receptors originate from an adult who received the AZD1222 COVID-19 vaccine.

The V and J genes are TRBV4-2 and TRBJ1-2; the D gene is possibly TRBD1 (6 bases). Germline V gives CDR1 LGHNA, CDR2 YNFKEQ. V was pared by 0 bases and J by 5 bases, with 13 bases between. The CDR3 consists of 15 residues. The CDR3 sequence is CASSQDATGSYGYTF. In DNA, the CDR3 is TGTGCCAGCAGCCAAGATGCGACAGGCTCTTATGGCTACACCTTC.

The rearrangement joins TRBV27 to TRBJ2-2; 8 bases agree with TRBD1. CDR1 is MNHEY and CDR2 is SMNVEV in the germline V gene (reference sequence). This CDR3 has 15 amino acids. Losses at the gene ends were 6 bases for V and 0 bases for J; bases not matched to a gene: 3. The CDR3 loop is CASSLRGPNTGELFF. The CDR3 nucleotides read TGTGCCAGCAGCCTCAGGGGGCCGAACACCGGGGAGCTGTTTTTT.

The CDR3 DNA reads TGTGCCAGCAGCTCTCCGGGACGGACATATGGCTACACCTTC. This sequence encodes CASSSPGRTYGYTF. The chain couples TRBV5-6 to TRBJ1-2; weak D call: TRBD1 (5 bases). Germline V gene sequence: CDR1 SGHDT, CDR2 YYEEEE. V gave up 3 bases and J gave up 5 bases, with 14 bases separating them. The CDR3 totals 14 residues.

The chain combines TRBV15 with TRBJ2-4, with D maybe TRBD1 (7 bases). The germline V gene has CDR1 LNHNV and CDR2 YYDKDF (reference sequence). The length of the CDR3 is 15 residues. V lost 10 bases and J 8 bases, leaving 24 bases between the germline ends. The CDR3: CAISLRQGGSDIQYF. The CDR3, as DNA: TGTGCCATCAGTCTGAGACAGGGAGGTAGTGACATTCAGTACTTC.

The chain is built from TRBV7-9 and TRBJ1-2; no clear D gene. The V gene's germline CDR1 is SEHNR and CDR2 FQNEAQ (reference sequence). CDR3 length: 12 residues. V lost 5 bases and J 5 bases, leaving 9 bases between the germline ends. The CDR3 sequence: CASSPQIYGYTF. CDR3 coding DNA: TGTGCCAGCAGCCCACAGATTTATGGCTACACCTTC.

This clone was detected only a few times. The CDR3 sequence: CASSSQKIQGARGTEAFF. CDR3 DNA: TGTGCCAGCAGCTCCCAAAAAATACAGGGGGCTCGGGGCACTGAAGCTTTCTTT. The chain combines TRBV7-8 with TRBJ1-1; 9 bases agree with TRBD1. The CDR3 contains 18 residues. Germline values: CDR1 SGHVS, CDR2 FQNEAQ. The junction had 16 bases not matched to a gene; V was cut back by 4 bases and J by 4 bases.

The rearrangement joins TRBV18 to TRBJ2-1, with 7 bases matching TRBD2. V was clipped by 1 base and J by 0 bases; unmatched bases: 0. The CDR3 spans 15 residues. Germline V gene sequence: CDR1 KGHSH, CDR2 LQKENI. CDR3 protein: CASSPRGSSYNEQFF. In nucleotides, the CDR3 is TGTGCCAGCTCACCACGCGGGAGCTCCTACAATGAGCAGTTCTTC. The full variable domain, with the rest looked up from reference TRBV18 and TRBJ2-1, is NAGVMQNPRHLVRRRGQEARLRCSPMKGHSHVYWYRQLPEEGLKFMVYLQKENIIDESGMPKERFSAEFPKEGPSILRIQQVVRGDSAAYFCASSPRGSSYNEQFFGPGTRLTVL.

The chain has TRBV19 and TRBJ1-1; D is perhaps TRBD1 (6 bases). The length of the CDR3 is 18 residues. Germline lookup yields CDR1 LNHDA and CDR2 SQIVND (reference sequence). V lost 3 bases and J lost 1, with 21 bases in between. As DNA, the CDR3 is TGTGCCAGTAGTATTCGGTCGGACAGACCGCCACCGAACACTGAAGCTTTCTTT. It translates to CASSIRSDRPPPNTEAFF.

The V call is TRBV6-1, the J call TRBJ2-1; possible D gene TRBD2, 6 bases. Germline CDR1 is MNHNS and CDR2 is SASEGT. The CDR3 length is 15 residues. Trimming removed 3 bases at V and 2 bases at J, with 11 bases between. CDR3 protein: CASSDQGGAYNEQFF. The CDR3 nucleotides are TGTGCCAGCAGTGATCAAGGCGGGGCCTACAATGAGCAGTTCTTC.

This sequence joins TRBV12-5 and TRBJ1-1; no definite D call. Germline loops: CDR1 LGHNT, CDR2 FRNRAP. V was trimmed by 4 bases and J by 5 bases, leaving 14 bases between them. CDR3 length equals 14 residues. This CDR3 is CASGSTLLRTEAFF. CDR3 coding DNA: TGTGCTAGTGGTTCTACCCTCCTGCGGACTGAAGCTTTCTTT.

V and J are TRBV7-2 and TRBJ2-3; D is unclear. The CDR3 sequence is 13 residues long. Trimming stripped 3 bases from V and 1 base from J, with 5 bases between. Germline CDR1 SGHTA, CDR2 FQGNSA. CDR3 bases: TGTGCCAGCAGCTTCTCCCGCACAGATACGCAGTATTTT. Its translation: CASSFSRTDTQYF.

The chain links TRBV9 to TRBJ2-7; TRBD2 agrees at 7 bases. Germline CDR1 is SGDLS and CDR2 is YYNGEE. V trimming: 2 bases; J trimming: 3 bases; junction bases outside the gene matches: 5. CDR3 length: 14 amino acids. CDR3 amino acids: CASSVGGIGYEQYF. In nucleotides, the CDR3 is TGTGCCAGCAGCGTGGGGGGGATTGGCTACGAGCAGTACTTC. Complete variable domain (other parts from reference TRBV9 and TRBJ2-7): DSGVTQTPKHLITATGQRVTLRCSPRSGDLSVYWYQQSLDQGLQFLIQYYNGEERAKGNILERFSAQQFPDLHSELNLSSLELGDSALYFCASSVGGIGYEQYFGPGTRLTVT.

The chain couples TRBV25-1 to TRBJ2-5, with D unclear. The V gene lost 4 bases and the J gene lost 3 bases, with 6 bases spanning the gap. Looked up from germline, CDR1 is MGHDK and CDR2 is SYGVNS. CDR3 length: 12 residues. CDR3 sequence reads: CASSGAEETQYF. The CDR3 DNA reads TGTGCCAGCAGTGGGGCCGAAGAGACCCAGTACTTC.

The chain employs TRBV18 and TRBJ2-2; D possibly corresponds to TRBD1 (6 bases). Trimming removed 0 bases at V and 4 bases at J, with 12 bases between. The germline V gene has CDR1 KGHSH and CDR2 LQKENI. This CDR3 is 16 amino acids long. CDR3 nucleotide sequence: TGTGCCAGCTCACCACCCCAGGGGATTCTCACCGGGGAGCTGTTTTTT. It translates to CASSPPQGILTGELFF.

The chain carries TRBV6-2 or TRBV6-3 and TRBJ2-7; no clear D gene. This CDR3 contains 15 residues. Germline V CDR1 and CDR2: MNHEY, SVGEGT. The ends were cut back, 4 bases at V and 0 bases at J, with 13 bases in the middle. The CDR3 DNA follows: TGTGCCAGCAGTTCGCCCCACGGCGCCTCCTACGAGCAGTACTTC. As protein: CASSSPHGASYEQYF.

The chain carries TRBV10-3 and TRBJ2-1, with TRBD2 identical over 9 bases. V was clipped by 1 base and J by 8 bases; unmatched bases: 9. Germline assignment: CDR1 ENHRY and CDR2 SYGVKD. The CDR3 is 16 amino acids. In DNA form, the CDR3 reads TGTGCCATCAGTGAGTTAACAGCGGGAGGTTGGGATGAGCAGTTCTTC. Protein: CAISELTAGGWDEQFF.

This chain uses TRBV5-4 with TRBJ1-2; D may be TRBD1 (5 bases). Germline V gene sequence: CDR1 SGHNT, CDR2 YYREEE (reference sequence). The CDR3 runs to 16 residues. The V and J ends lost 4 bases and 0 bases respectively, with 16 bases between them. In nucleotides, the CDR3 is TGTGCCAGCAGCCCGCCCGGGACCCAAGCTAACTATGGCTACACCTTC. Its protein is CASSPPGTQANYGYTF.

The rearrangement joins TRBV30 to TRBJ1-1; D gene uncertain. Trimming cost V 2 bases and J 5 bases, with 12 bases left between them. The length of the CDR3 is 13 residues. CDR1 and CDR2 from the germline V gene are GTSNPN and SVGIG (reference sequence). In nucleotides, the CDR3 is TGTGCCTGGAGTTCAGAGGTACGGACTGAAGCTTTCTTT. This sequence encodes CAWSSEVRTEAFF.

This chain links TRBV5-1 with TRBJ2-3; 7 nucleotides match TRBD2. The CDR3 sequence is 17 residues long. The germline V gene encodes CDR1 SGHRS and CDR2 YFSETQ. V lost 0 bases to trimming and J lost 1 base; unmatched junction nucleotides: 8. As DNA, the CDR3 is TGCGCCAGCAGCTTGGCCACCAGCGGGGCGGGCACAGATACGCAGTATTTT. Translated, it gives CASSLATSGAGTDTQYF.

The chain uses TRBV10-3 and TRBJ1-5, with D possibly being TRBD1 (6 bases). CDR1 and CDR2 (germline): ENHRY, SYGVKD. V was trimmed by 5 bases and J by 0 bases, leaving 17 bases between them. This CDR3 has 17 amino acids. As DNA, the CDR3 is TGTGCCATCAGTAAAACAGGGAGCCCCGATAGCAATCAGCCCCAGCATTTT. It codes for CAISKTGSPDSNQPQHF.